Below are 29 T cell receptor beta chains sequenced from a single sample in a study of CD8 T cells in ankylosing spondylitis. TCRdb reprocessed the 5' RACE reads with MiXCR, giving one entry per CDR3 protein. This table has approximately 60,000 distinct CDR3 sequences, around 6.5% appearing once. What was sequenced was synovial fluid, either unsorted or a sorted T cell fraction (not recorded which). These receptors were collected from a male donor with ankylosing spondylitis.

This clonotype is medium-sized within its sample. This chain uses TRBV25-1 with TRBJ2-3; D possibly corresponds to TRBD2 (6 bases). The CDR3 has 13 residues. CDR1 and CDR2 from the germline V gene are MGHDK and SYGVNS. Deletions cut 5 bases from V and 1 base from J, with 7 bases between. CDR3 sequence reads: CASSWRGTDTQYF. CDR3 coding DNA: TGTGCCAGCAGTTGGAGGGGCACAGATACGCAGTATTTT.

In its sample, this clonotype was seen many times. CDR3 sequence (DNA): TGTGCCAGCAGCTTAGGGTCTAGCGGGAGTTATGAGCAGTTCTTC. Protein sequence: CASSLGSSGSYEQFF. This sequence joins TRBV7-2 and TRBJ2-1, with TRBD2 matching 10 bases. CDR3 length: 15 amino acids. The J segment lost 8 bases and the V segment lost 1 base, leaving 5 bases of the junction unmatched. The germline V gene encodes CDR1 SGHTA and CDR2 FQGNSA. Filled out from reference TRBV7-2 and TRBJ2-1, the complete variable domain reads GAGVSQSPSNKVTEKGKDVELRCDPISGHTALYWYRQSLGQGLEFLIYFQGNSAPDKSGLPSDRFSAERTGGSVSTLTIQRTQQEDSAVYLCASSLGSSGSYEQFFGPGTRLTVL.

This chain uses TRBV5-1 with TRBJ2-5; TRBD1 matches 10 bases. The germline V gene has CDR1 SGHRS and CDR2 YFSETQ. This CDR3 is built from 15 residues. V trimming: 2 bases; J trimming: 2 bases; junction bases outside the gene matches: 3. CDR3: CASSFGTGVQETQYF. DNA of the CDR3: TGCGCCAGCAGCTTCGGGACAGGGGTACAAGAGACCCAGTACTTC.

This clonotype was observed a handful of times. V gene TRBV18 combines with J gene TRBJ2-7; 8 bases align to TRBD1. The V gene's germline CDR1 is KGHSH and CDR2 LQKENI. After removal of 3 bases from V and 3 bases from J, the junction contained 7 bases not matched to a gene. This CDR3 contains 15 residues. The CDR3 loop is CASSPAGGEGYEQYF. CDR3 in DNA: TGTGCCAGCTCACCCGCAGGGGGCGAAGGCTACGAGCAGTACTTC.

The gene calls are TRBV14 and TRBJ2-1, with D perhaps matching TRBD1 (5 bases). Per germline, CDR1 SGHDN and CDR2 FVKESK. V lost 7 bases and J lost 4, with 17 bases in between. The length of the CDR3 is 15 residues. The CDR3 spells CASNRGHFGYNEQFF. CDR3 nucleotide sequence: TGTGCCAGCAACCGAGGACATTTTGGGTACAATGAGCAGTTCTTC.

There are a few counts of this clonotype. The chain couples TRBV28 to TRBJ1-4; D is ambiguous. The CDR3 contains 16 residues. The V and J ends lost 4 bases and 0 bases respectively, with 12 bases between them. Germline loops: CDR1 MDHEN, CDR2 SYDVKM. This chain's CDR3 is CASSSSWYTTNEKLFF. CDR3 nucleotides: TGTGCCAGCAGTTCCTCTTGGTATACAACTAATGAAAAACTGTTTTTT.

This clonotype came up many times. The gene calls are TRBV21-1 and TRBJ1-5; TRBD1 was called by the table and not checked on the DNA. TRBV21-1 has pseudogene status. The CDR3 consists of 16 residues. In DNA form, the CDR3 reads TGTGCCAGCAGCAAAGCGGGGGCAGCTAGCAATCAGCCCCAGCATTTT. It encodes CASSKAGAASNQPQHF.

Comments on this clonotype: Given a much more abundant clone one base away, this may be a read error. This rearrangement joins TRBV6-5 to TRBJ2-1; 7 nucleotides agree with TRBD2. Germline V gene sequence: CDR1 MNHEY, CDR2 SVGAGI. V lost 2 bases, J lost 2 bases, and 9 bases stayed unmatched. This CDR3 spans 17 amino acids. The CDR3 protein is CASSYPTLASTYNEQFF. CDR3 sequence (DNA): TGTGCCAGCAGTTACCCGACACTAGCGAGTACCTACAATGAGCAGTTCTTC.

This clonotype was seen repeatedly, ten times or more. This chain links TRBV5-1 with TRBJ2-2, with 8 bases aligning to TRBD2. The CDR3 length is 15 residues. Germline CDR1 reads SGHRS; CDR2 reads YFSETQ. After removal of 4 bases from V and 0 bases from J, the junction contained 2 bases not matched to a gene. DNA of the CDR3: TGCGCCAGCAGCCCGGGGGGGTCGAACACCGGGGAGCTGTTTTTT. Translation gives CASSPGGSNTGELFF.

This chain connects TRBV11-3 to TRBJ2-7; no clear D. CDR1 SGHNT and CDR2 YENEEA come from the germline V gene. The V end lost 5 bases, the J end lost 3 bases, and 17 bases lay between the germline ends. This CDR3 contains 15 residues. The CDR3 is CASSPEVGFGYEQYF. In DNA form, the CDR3 reads TGTGCCAGCAGCCCTGAGGTCGGTTTTGGCTACGAGCAGTACTTC.

This clonotype occurred many times. DNA for the CDR3: TGCAGCGTTAGCACCGTCCAGAACACCGGGGAGCTGTTTTTT. Its translation: CSVSTVQNTGELFF. The chain joins TRBV29-1 to TRBJ2-2; D unresolved. The V end was cut by 5 bases, the J end by 1 base, with 11 bases between. The germline V gene has CDR1 SQVTM and CDR2 ANQGSEA. This CDR3 has 14 amino acids.

This clonotype came up many times. CDR3 sequence: CASSQDLGNTIYF. The CDR3 DNA sequence: TGCGCCAGCAGCCAAGATCTTGGAAACACCATATATTTT. The chain has TRBV4-3 and TRBJ1-3, with unresolved D. Between the trimmed V and J ends, which lost 0 bases and 3 bases, there was a span of 3 bases. CDR3 length: 13 amino acids. CDR1 and CDR2 (germline): LGHNA, YSLEER.

This clonotype was seen ten or more times. The chain employs TRBV2 and TRBJ2-1; D is uncertain. V shed 4 bases and J shed 5 bases, with 6 bases lying between them. Germline lookup yields CDR1 SNHLY and CDR2 FYNNEI. The CDR3 runs to 12 residues. CDR3 DNA: TGTGCCAGCAGTGTATGGAACAATGAGCAGTTCTTC. The encoded protein is CASSVWNNEQFF. The entire variable domain, with the rest obtained from reference TRBV2 and TRBJ2-1, is as follows: EPEVTQTPSHQVTQMGQEVILRCVPISNHLYFYWYRQILGQKVEFLVSFYNNEISEKSEIFDDQFSVERPDGSNFTLKIRSTKLEDSAMYFCASSVWNNEQFFGPGTRLTVL.

This clonotype was observed at least ten times. J is TRBJ1-1 and V is TRBV7-9; possibly TRBD1 for D (5 bases). V lost 1 base, J lost 5 bases, and 11 bases lay in between. There are 14 residues in the CDR3. Germline CDR1 and CDR2: SEHNR and FQNEAQ (reference sequence). CDR3 nucleotide sequence: TGTGCCAGCAGCTTAGTGGCCGACAGTACTGAAGCTTTCTTT. It codes for CASSLVADSTEAFF.

In its sample, this clonotype was seen many times. The chain is built from TRBV20-1 and TRBJ1-1; D is possibly TRBD1 (6 bases). Germline CDR1 and CDR2: DFQATT and SNEGSKA (reference sequence). Trimming took 3 bases from V and 4 from J, leaving 15 bases between them. The CDR3 is 14 amino acids. The CDR3 region is CSASPPRGFTEAFF. DNA for the CDR3: TGCAGTGCTAGTCCTCCCAGGGGATTCACTGAAGCTTTCTTT.

The rearrangement links TRBV3-1 to TRBJ2-5; 8 nucleotides match TRBD2. The ends lost 4 bases at V and 4 bases at J; junction bases unmatched: 5. The CDR3 has 14 amino acids. Germline V CDR1 and CDR2: LGHDT, YNNKEL (reference sequence). CDR3 sequence reads: CASSPGGDGETQYF. CDR3 nucleotide sequence: TGTGCCAGCAGCCCGGGGGGGGACGGAGAGACCCAGTACTTC.

There are a few counts of this clonotype. The chain couples TRBV6-2 or TRBV6-3 to TRBJ2-7; possible D gene TRBD1, 5 bases. This CDR3 has 15 residues. The germline gives CDR1 MNHEY, CDR2 SVGEGT. Trimming removed 0 bases at V and 4 bases at J, with 13 bases between. For the CDR3, the DNA is TGTGCCAGCAGTTACTCCCCGACAGACCATTACGAGCAGTACTTC. It codes for CASSYSPTDHYEQYF.

This clonotype was seen only a few times. The chain combines TRBV12-3 or TRBV12-4 with TRBJ1-1; D is unclear. There are 11 residues in the CDR3. The ends were cut back, 6 bases at V and 6 bases at J, with 8 bases in the middle. Here the CDR3 DNA reads TGTGCCAGCAGCCCCGTTGCTGAAGCTTTCTTT. Protein sequence: CASSPVAEAFF.

This clonotype was found a few times. The chain links TRBV7-9 to TRBJ1-5; D not resolved. This CDR3 has 12 residues. Trimming took 5 bases from V and 5 from J, leaving 7 bases between them. Germline values: CDR1 SEHNR, CDR2 FQNEAQ (reference sequence). This CDR3 is CASSRNDQPQHF. In nucleotides, the CDR3 is TGTGCCAGCAGCCGTAATGATCAGCCCCAGCATTTT.

This clonotype was counted at least ten times. The CDR3 nucleotides read TGCAGTGCTACCCGGACAGGGTTGGACGACGAGCAGTACTTC. Its protein is CSATRTGLDDEQYF. The rearrangement links TRBV20-1 to TRBJ2-7; TRBD1 agrees at 8 bases. With 4 bases clipped from V and 5 bases from J, the junction kept 10 bases outside the gene matches. The CDR3 loop spans 14 amino acids. CDR1 is DFQATT, CDR2 SNEGSKA, per germline (reference sequence).

As to this clonotype: It may be a read error: a sequence one base away is much more abundant. The chain uses TRBV20-1 and TRBJ2-2; 9 bases fit TRBD2. The germline gives CDR1 DFQATT, CDR2 SNEGSKA (reference sequence). The CDR3 is 16 residues long. The DNA for the CDR3 is TGCAGTGCCCAGGTGGTAGCGGGAGTGGGCACCGGGAAGCTGTTTTTT. Protein: CSAQVVAGVGTGKLFF.

This clonotype came up a few times. The gene calls are TRBV9 and TRBJ2-6; 7 positions agree with TRBD1. Trimming cost V 3 bases and J 0 bases; bases outside gene matches: 6. The CDR3 runs 17 residues. Germline CDR1 and CDR2: SGDLS and YYNGEE. The CDR3 is CASSARDSVSGANVLTF. CDR3 DNA: TGTGCCAGCAGCGCCCGGGACAGCGTCTCTGGGGCCAACGTCCTGACTTTC.

This clonotype was picked up many times. At one boundary the junction diverges from the germline segment, which might be a read error. This chain uses TRBV12-3 or TRBV12-4 with TRBJ2-1; TRBD1 agrees at 9 bases. This CDR3 has 12 amino acids. This chain's CDR3 is CASSPGDRERVF. Here the CDR3 DNA reads TGTGCCAGCAGCCCCGGGGACAGGGAACGGGTCTTC.

This clonotype was seen many times. The chain couples TRBV7-3 to TRBJ2-3, with 14 bases identical to TRBD2. Trimming cost V 3 bases and J 6 bases; bases outside gene matches: 8. Germline CDR1 reads SGHTA; CDR2 reads FQGTGA. The CDR3 covers 17 residues. CDR3 nucleotide sequence: TGTGCCAGCAGCTTTCAAACGGGACTAGCGGGAGAGGATACGCAGTATTTT. It is translated as CASSFQTGLAGEDTQYF. The whole variable domain, remainder taken from reference TRBV7-3 and TRBJ2-3, is GAGVSQTPSNKVTEKGKYVELRCDPISGHTALYWYRQSLGQGPEFLIYFQGTGAADDSGLPNDRFFAVRPEGSVSTLKIQRTERGDSAVYLCASSFQTGLAGEDTQYFGPGTRLTVL.

At least ten counts were recorded for this clonotype. J is TRBJ2-1 and V is TRBV4-3; 8 bases agree with TRBD2. CDR3 length: 18 amino acids. The V gene's germline CDR1 is LGHNA and CDR2 YSLEER. V lost 1 base and J lost 4; bases outside the gene matches: 12. The CDR3 sequence: CASSQALGLDIGYNEQFF. The DNA of the CDR3 is TGCGCCAGCAGCCAAGCCCTGGGACTAGACATCGGGTACAATGAGCAGTTCTTC.

This clonotype was recorded many times. The gene calls are TRBV28 and TRBJ1-4; D not certain. The germline V and J ends were trimmed by 6 bases and 3 bases, with 17 bases remaining between them. CDR1 and CDR2 (germline): MDHEN, SYDVKM. The CDR3 has 16 amino acids. The CDR3 DNA sequence: TGTGCCAGCAGGACGGACCGATCCAGCTCTAATGAAAAACTGTTTTTT. Amino acid sequence: CASRTDRSSSNEKLFF.

This clonotype was seen a few times. The chain links TRBV6-1 to TRBJ1-4; D is unclear. V shed 5 bases and J shed 7 bases, with 14 bases lying between them. The length of the CDR3 is 14 residues. Germline V gene data show CDR1 as MNHNS and CDR2 as SASEGT. The CDR3 DNA reads TGTGCCAGCAGTCGGACCCCGGGCCGTGAAAAACTGTTTTTT. Its protein product is CASSRTPGREKLFF.

This clonotype appeared a few times. V is TRBV6-4 and J is TRBJ1-6; TRBD1 matches at 7 bases. V dropped 5 bases and J dropped 9; count of bases not matched to a gene: 4. The length of the CDR3 is 13 residues. CDR1 and CDR2 (germline): MRHNA, SNTAGT. CDR3 DNA: TGTGCCAGCAGTCCGGGACAGTTTTCACCCCTCCACTTT. Its protein product is CASSPGQFSPLHF.

At least ten counts were recorded for this clonotype. The chain recombines TRBV7-2 with TRBJ1-5; D call uncertain. The CDR3 runs to 15 residues. Between the trimmed V and J ends, which lost 4 bases and 2 bases, there was a span of 12 bases. Germline CDR1 SGHTA, CDR2 FQGNSA. The CDR3 sequence is CASSSVGLGNQPQHF. CDR3 in DNA: TGTGCCAGCAGCTCGGTCGGTTTAGGCAATCAGCCCCAGCATTTT. Using reference TRBV7-2 and TRBJ1-5 for the parts outside the CDR3, the full variable domain is GAGVSQSPSNKVTEKGKDVELRCDPISGHTALYWYRQSLGQGLEFLIYFQGNSAPDKSGLPSDRFSAERTGGSVSTLTIQRTQQEDSAVYLCASSSVGLGNQPQHFGDGTRLSIL.